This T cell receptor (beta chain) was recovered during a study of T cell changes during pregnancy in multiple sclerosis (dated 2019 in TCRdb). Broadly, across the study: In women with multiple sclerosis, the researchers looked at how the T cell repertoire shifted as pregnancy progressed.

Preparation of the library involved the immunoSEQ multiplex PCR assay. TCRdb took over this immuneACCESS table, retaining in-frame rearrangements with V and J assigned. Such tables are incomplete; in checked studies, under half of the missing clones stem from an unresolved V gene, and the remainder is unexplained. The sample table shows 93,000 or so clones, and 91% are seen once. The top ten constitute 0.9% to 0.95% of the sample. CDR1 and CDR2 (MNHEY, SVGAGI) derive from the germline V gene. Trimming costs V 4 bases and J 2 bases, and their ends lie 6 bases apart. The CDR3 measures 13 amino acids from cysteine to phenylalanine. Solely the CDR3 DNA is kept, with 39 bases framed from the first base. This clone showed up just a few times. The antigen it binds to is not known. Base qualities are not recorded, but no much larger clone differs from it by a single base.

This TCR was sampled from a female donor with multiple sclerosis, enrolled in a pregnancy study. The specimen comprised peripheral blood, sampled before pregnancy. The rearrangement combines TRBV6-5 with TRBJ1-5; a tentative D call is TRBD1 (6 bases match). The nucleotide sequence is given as TGTGCCAGCAGTTCAGGGGGCAATCAGCCCCAGCATTTT. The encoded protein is CASSSGGNQPQHF.